This TCR beta chain originates from a study of monozygotic twins with inflammatory bowel disease. The CDR3 is 15 residues long. CDR1 and CDR2 (germline): MNHEY, SVGEGT. With respect to this clonotype: What it binds is unknown.

Study-wide results and limits: Among IBD patients, TCRbeta diversity (inverse Simpson) was lower than in healthy co-twins.

Two nested PCRs, of about 16 and 10 cycles, processed TCRalpha and TCRbeta cDNA. Reanalyzing the 5' RACE reads, TCRdb keeps one entry per CDR3 protein, without DNA. The sample has around 210,000 distinct CDR3 sequences. The sequenced material came from blood. The receptor comes from a human donor with ulcerative colitis or Crohn's disease, or a healthy co-twin of an affected twin (not recorded which). V is TRBV6-2 or TRBV6-3 and J is TRBJ2-7; without DNA, the TCRdb call of TRBD1 cannot be checked. The CDR3 sequence is CASSYSGTGSYEQYF.